What follows describes a single T cell receptor (beta chain). Its antigen remains unknown. This sample was taken from a study of beta chain features in type 1 diabetes. The CDR3 consists of 18 residues. After removal of 5 bases from V and 5 bases from J, the junction contained 13 bases not matched to a gene. Germline CDR1 is SEHNR and CDR2 is FQNEAQ (reference sequence). Points from the study as a whole: Type 1 diabetes patients showed fewer insertions and more deletions at VDJ junctions. Moderately but significantly shorter TCRB CDR3s were found in Type 1 diabetes patients in all four CD4+ subsets. The study left unresolved whether HLA type influences TCRB rearrangement.

All of the isolated RNA was reverse transcribed, so expressed TCRB transcripts were sequenced. Average reads for naive, central memory and regulatory T cell samples were roughly 3.4 million. Profiling relied on immunoSEQ multiplex PCR, and the TCRdb table lists in-frame clones only, not all of them. The table has 600,000 to 700,000 clones, around 12% seen once; the top ten hold 0.095% to 0.15%. Sequencing used naive CD4+ T cells from blood. The TCR originated in a man in his thirties or forties with type 1 diabetes. V usage is TRBV7-9 and J usage is TRBJ2-3; 13 bases are shared with TRBD2. CDR3 amino acids: CASSPLWTSGGQGDTQYF. In DNA, the CDR3 is TGTGCCAGCAGCCCCCTTTGGACTAGCGGGGGCCAGGGAGATACGCAGTATTTT. The whole variable domain, filled in from reference TRBV7-9 and TRBJ2-3, reads DTGVSQNPRHKITKRGQNVTFRCDPISEHNRLYWYRQTLGQGPEFLTYFQNEAQLEKSRLLSDRFSAERPKGSFSTLEIQRTEQGDSAMYLCASSPLWTSGGQGDTQYFGPGTRLTVL.